One TCR beta chain is described in this entry. Surgery cases with the highest brain T cell transcript signatures were chosen for sequencing. The sample originates from a study of brain T cells in children with intractable seizures. The table came from immunoSEQ multiplex PCR; TCRdb's copy has only in-frame clones and leaves some out. The repertoire holds around 1,500 clones, with 83% as singletons. This receptor was identified in a boy younger than 18 with focal cortical dysplasia and intractable seizures. The sequenced sample was resected brain tissue, obtained at surgery.

The CDR3 DNA follows: TGTGCCAGCAGTGAATTTAAAACTAGCGGGAGCTACAATGAGCAGTTCTTC. It is translated as CASSEFKTSGSYNEQFF. This chain connects TRBV2 to TRBJ2-1; TRBD2 matches at 11 bases. Losses at the gene ends were 2 bases for V and 3 bases for J; bases not matched to a gene: 6. This CDR3 contains 17 residues. Germline-derived CDR1 and CDR2 are SNHLY and FYNNEI.